These 18 T cell receptor beta chains came from one sample sequenced in a study of shared clonotypes between healthy human individuals. CD45RO-negative, CCR7-positively selected cells formed the naive CD8 fraction, excluding terminally differentiated effector memory CD45RA+ cells. TCRdb keeps only in-frame clones here, not all; method: immunoSEQ multiplex PCR. The sample has roughly 850,000 clones; about 96% are singletons. Sample: naive CD8+ T cells sorted from blood. The receptor source for this set is a young man in good health.

Note on this clone: Other DNA sequences in this specimen translate into the identical CDR3. The gene calls are TRBV27 and TRBJ2-1, with TRBD2 matching 14 bases. The length of the CDR3 is 15 residues. Trimming cost V 6 bases and J 7 bases; bases outside gene matches: 5. Germline lookup yields CDR1 MNHEY and CDR2 SMNVEV (reference sequence). The CDR3 sequence: CASSPGTSGSNEQFF. In DNA, the CDR3 is TGTGCCAGCAGCCCCGGGACTAGCGGGAGTAATGAGCAGTTCTTC.

The chain employs TRBV7-2 and TRBJ2-5; D uncertain. The germline CDR1 and CDR2 sequences are SGHTA and FQGNSA. V was pared by 3 bases and J by 5 bases, with 16 bases between. There are 15 residues in the CDR3. CDR3 sequence (DNA): TGTGCCAGCAGCTTCGTAATTGGGTCTAGGGAGACCCAGTACTTC. Translated, it gives CASSFVIGSRETQYF.

The chain links TRBV7-9 to TRBJ1-3; D gene ambiguous. CDR3 length equals 14 residues. Trimming shortened V by 6 bases and J by 0 bases, and 9 bases separated the two germline ends. Germline CDR1 reads SEHNR; CDR2 reads FQNEAQ (reference sequence). The CDR3 DNA follows: TGTGCCAGCAGGGGGTCACCCTCTGGAAACACCATATATTTT. Its translation: CASRGSPSGNTIYF.

The chain links TRBV6-5 to TRBJ1-1; TRBD1 matches at 7 bases. J was trimmed by 11 bases and V by 2 bases; bases with no gene match: 14. Germline V lookup: CDR1 MNHEY, CDR2 SVGAGI. The CDR3 is 15 amino acids. The CDR3 bases are TGTGCCAGCAGTTACAACAACGCAGGGGGTTGGGGCGCTTTCTTT. Protein: CASSYNNAGGWGAFF.

This clone has only one observation. The genes are TRBV7-9 and TRBJ2-1; TRBD2 matches at 8 bases. J was trimmed by 0 bases and V by 1 base; bases with no gene match: 2. CDR1 is SEHNR, CDR2 FQNEAQ, per germline (reference sequence). This CDR3 spans 16 amino acids. The CDR3 DNA reads as TGTGCCAGCAGCTTAGGCGGGACTAGCTCCTACAATGAGCAGTTCTTC. It specifies CASSLGGTSSYNEQFF.

V and J are TRBV10-2 and TRBJ2-7, with D possibly called TRBD1 or TRBD2 (6 bases each). Trimming removed 3 bases at V and 7 bases at J, with 19 bases between. This CDR3 is built from 15 residues. Germline V gives CDR1 WSHSY, CDR2 SAAADI. Written as DNA, the CDR3 is TGCGCCAGCAGTGACGGGGGTGGGGGCTTGGGAGAGCAGTACTTC. Protein product: CASSDGGGGLGEQYF.

The chain carries TRBV11-2 and TRBJ2-7; D not certain. The CDR3 is made up of 13 amino acids. Germline V lookup: CDR1 SGHAT, CDR2 FQNNGV. V lost 3 bases and J 2 bases, leaving 8 bases between the germline ends. CDR3 DNA: TGTGCCAGCAGCTTCGGGTTTACCTACGAGCAGTACTTC. Translation: CASSFGFTYEQYF.

This clone was seen a single time. This chain joins TRBV6-5 and TRBJ2-1; the match to TRBD1 covers 7 bases. Trimming took 6 bases from V and 7 from J; bases not matched to a gene: 3. Germline loops: CDR1 MNHEY, CDR2 SVGAGI. This CDR3 region has 12 residues. CDR3 sequence reads: CASSQTGNEQFF. The CDR3 nucleotides read TGTGCCAGCAGCCAGACAGGGAATGAGCAGTTCTTC.

CDR3: CASSLGYSGANVLTF. The CDR3 DNA reads TGCGCCAGCAGCTTGGGATACTCTGGGGCCAACGTCCTGACTTTC. This chain connects TRBV5-1 to TRBJ2-6; D remains unclear. The V end was cut by 0 bases, the J end by 0 bases, with 4 bases between. Germline-derived CDR1 and CDR2 are SGHRS and YFSETQ. The CDR3 spans 15 residues.

This clone was observed once. The chain carries TRBV27 and TRBJ2-1; TRBD2 aligns across 8 bases. Trimming cost V 7 bases and J 10 bases; bases outside gene matches: 18. CDR3 length: 16 amino acids. From germline, CDR1 is MNHEY and CDR2 SMNVEV (reference sequence). CDR3 sequence reads: CASTLSSGRPLQEQFF. As DNA, the CDR3 is TGTGCCAGCACCCTCTCAAGCGGGAGACCTTTACAGGAGCAGTTCTTC.

The V call is TRBV5-4, the J call TRBJ2-7, with TRBD2 identical over 12 bases. The junction had 7 bases not matched to a gene; V was cut back by 4 bases and J by 5 bases. Germline-derived CDR1 and CDR2 are SGHNT and YYREEE (reference sequence). The CDR3 totals 15 residues. The chain's CDR3 is CASSRTSGTLNEQYF. CDR3 coding DNA: TGTGCCAGCAGCCGGACTAGCGGGACACTTAACGAGCAGTACTTC.

The V call is TRBV6-1, the J call TRBJ2-1, with 11 positions matching TRBD2. V dropped 3 bases and J dropped 15; count of bases not matched to a gene: 4. Germline V CDR1 and CDR2: MNHNS, SASEGT. The CDR3 is 12 amino acids. Here the CDR3 DNA reads TGTGCCAGCAGTGACGGGACTAGCGGCTCGTTCTTC. This translates into CASSDGTSGSFF.

This clone was observed a handful of times. The gene calls are TRBV6-4 and TRBJ2-6; D is unresolved. V shed 2 bases and J shed 0 bases, with 2 bases lying between them. The CDR3 has 14 residues. CDR1 is MRHNA and CDR2 is SNTAGT in the germline V gene. Written as DNA, the CDR3 is TGTGCCAGCAGTGACAACTCTGGGGCCAACGTCCTGACTTTC. Translation gives CASSDNSGANVLTF.

This clone was observed a single time. V is TRBV28 and J is TRBJ1-5; tentatively, D is TRBD1 (6 bases). Germline CDR1 is MDHEN and CDR2 is SYDVKM. This CDR3 region has 13 residues. Trimming took 6 bases from V and 7 from J, leaving 13 bases between them. CDR3 in amino acids: CASRSTGWQPQHF. DNA of the CDR3: TGTGCCAGCAGATCCACAGGGTGGCAGCCCCAGCATTTT. The full variable domain, rest sourced from reference TRBV28 and TRBJ1-5, is DVKVTQSSRYLVKRTGEKVFLECVQDMDHENMFWYRQDPGLGLRLIYFSYDVKMKEKGDIPEGYSVSREKKERFSLILESASTNQTSMYLCASRSTGWQPQHFGDGTRLSIL.

The J gene is TRBJ2-2, the V gene TRBV19; D is undetermined. In germline, CDR1 is LNHDA, CDR2 SQIVND (reference sequence). Trimming left V 2 bases short and J 7 bases short, with 8 bases between. There are 13 residues in the CDR3. This chain's CDR3 is CASSISGFGELFF. For the CDR3, the DNA is TGTGCCAGTAGTATATCCGGATTCGGGGAGCTGTTTTTT.

The gene calls are TRBV6-5 and TRBJ1-2, with D uncertain. Germline V gives CDR1 MNHEY, CDR2 SVGAGI. V was shortened by 6 bases and J by 7 bases, with 18 bases between the two germline ends. This CDR3 spans 14 amino acids. In DNA, the CDR3 is TGTGCCAGCAGCCCCTACAAAAGGGAGGTTGGCTACACCTTC. Residues: CASSPYKREVGYTF.

Written as DNA, the CDR3 is TGTGCCAGCAGTGAAACGGGACAGGTAAAAGAGACCCAGTACTTC. It translates to CASSETGQVKETQYF. This chain connects TRBV6-1 to TRBJ2-5; the match to TRBD1 covers 8 bases. The CDR3 is 15 residues long. In germline, CDR1 is MNHNS, CDR2 SASEGT. V shed 2 bases, J shed 3 bases, and the junction held 5 bases outside the gene matches.

This sequence joins TRBV29-1 and TRBJ1-1; D gene uncertain. The CDR3 is 10 amino acids. V gave up 4 bases and J gave up 7 bases, with 7 bases separating them. Germline CDR1 and CDR2: SQVTM and ANQGSEA. DNA for the CDR3: TGCAGCGTTGTGTGGGGTGAAGCTTTCTTT. Translation: CSVVWGEAFF.